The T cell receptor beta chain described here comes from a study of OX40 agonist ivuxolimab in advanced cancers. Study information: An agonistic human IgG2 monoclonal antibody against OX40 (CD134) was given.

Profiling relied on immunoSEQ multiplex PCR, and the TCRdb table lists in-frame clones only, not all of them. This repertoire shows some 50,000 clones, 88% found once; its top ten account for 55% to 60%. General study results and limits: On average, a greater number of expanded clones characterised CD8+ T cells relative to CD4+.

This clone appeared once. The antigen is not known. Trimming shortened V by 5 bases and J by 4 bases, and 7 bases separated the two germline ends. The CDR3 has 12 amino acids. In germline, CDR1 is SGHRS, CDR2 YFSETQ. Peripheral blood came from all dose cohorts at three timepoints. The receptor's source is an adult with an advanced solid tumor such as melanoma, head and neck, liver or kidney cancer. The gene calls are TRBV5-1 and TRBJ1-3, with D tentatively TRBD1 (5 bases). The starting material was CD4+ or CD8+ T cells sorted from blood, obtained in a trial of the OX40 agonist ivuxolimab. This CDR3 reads CASRGPGNTIYF. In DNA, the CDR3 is TGCGCCAGCAGGGGGCCCGGAAACACCATATATTTT.